The 21 T cell receptor beta chains below were found in one sample sequenced in a study of T cells in Graves' hyperthyroidism and ophthalmopathy. Researchers took RNA transcripts and amplified the TCR beta CDR3 regions from them. The TCR CDR3 first-round RT-PCR relied on the HTBI primer set. TCRdb processed the multiplex PCR reads anew with MiXCR; each CDR3 protein has one entry. This sample yields about 610,000 distinct CDR3 sequences, of which 16% are seen a single time; less than 3.5% belongs to the top ten. The sequenced material came from blood. These receptors were collected from a woman in her 40s with Graves' ophthalmopathy.

This chain joins TRBV7-3 and TRBJ2-1; D might be TRBD1 (5 bases). The germline V and J ends were trimmed by 1 base and 0 bases, with 13 bases remaining between them. Germline values: CDR1 SGHTA, CDR2 FQGTGA. The CDR3 covers 17 residues. The CDR3 protein is CASSLRSQGRSYNEQFF. DNA of the CDR3: TGTGCCAGCAGCTTAAGGTCCCAGGGCCGCTCCTACAATGAGCAGTTCTTC.

This clonotype was detected many times. The chain is built from TRBV9 and TRBJ2-1; TRBD1 agrees at 7 bases. Germline-derived CDR1 and CDR2 are SGDLS and YYNGEE. The CDR3 is 16 amino acids. V gave up 4 bases and J gave up 5 bases; unmatched junction bases: 12. The DNA of the CDR3 is TGTGCCAGCAGCCCTGGGGGAAGGGGGCTGGACAATGAGCAGTTCTTC. It translates to CASSPGGRGLDNEQFF.

Turning to this clonotype: Given a much more abundant clone one base away, this may be a read error. V gene TRBV6-1 combines with J gene TRBJ1-1; TRBD1 is a possible D gene (6 bases). Germline-derived CDR1 and CDR2 are MNHNS and SASEGT. The CDR3 is 14 residues long. The CDR3 DNA sequence: TGTGCCAGCGGTGAGCCCCAGGGGTACACTGAAGCTTTCTTT. Its translation is CASGEPQGYTEAFF.

In this sample, this clonotype turned up a few times. V usage is TRBV30 and J usage is TRBJ1-4; no reliable D call. Trimming cost V 1 base and J 7 bases, with 16 bases left between them. Germline V gives CDR1 GTSNPN, CDR2 SVGIG (reference sequence). This CDR3 is built from 15 residues. CDR3 nucleotide sequence: TGTGCCTGGAGTGGAAGAAGGGTGAGGAGTGAAAAACTGTTTTTT. Its protein is CAWSGRRVRSEKLFF. Filled out from reference TRBV30 and TRBJ1-4, the complete variable domain reads SQTIHQWPATLVQPVGSPLSLECTVEGTSNPNLYWYRQAAGRGLQLLFYSVGIGQISSEVPQNLSASRPQDRQFILSSKKLLLSDSGFYLCAWSGRRVRSEKLFFGSGTQLSVL.

The table lists this clonotype with many counts. The J gene is TRBJ1-1, the V gene TRBV27; no clear D. The CDR3 is 13 residues long. Germline V gene data show CDR1 as MNHEY and CDR2 as SMNVEV (reference sequence). V was pared by 5 bases and J by 4 bases, with 11 bases between. The CDR3 is CASSPGLITEAFF. In DNA form, the CDR3 reads TGTGCCAGCAGTCCAGGACTGATCACTGAAGCTTTCTTT.

The rearrangement joins TRBV4-1 to TRBJ1-4; D uncertain. Germline V gene sequence: CDR1 MGHRA, CDR2 YSYEKL. Trimming removed 0 bases from V and 7 bases from J, with 12 bases in between. The length of the CDR3 is 15 residues. The CDR3 spells CASSQDTPQVEKLFF. The CDR3 DNA reads TGCGCCAGCAGCCAAGATACCCCCCAAGTTGAAAAACTGTTTTTT.

Many counts were recorded for this clonotype. V and J are TRBV30 and TRBJ2-3; D may be TRBD2 (6 bases). This CDR3 is built from 12 residues. V lost 1 base and J lost 6, with 8 bases in between. Germline-derived CDR1 and CDR2 are GTSNPN and SVGIG (reference sequence). CDR3 in amino acids: CAWSGTTDTQYF. In DNA form, the CDR3 reads TGTGCCTGGAGTGGGACTACGGATACGCAGTATTTT.

On this clonotype: This could be a read error, since a much larger clone is one nucleotide away. The chain links TRBV28 to TRBJ1-1, with D tentatively TRBD1 (5 bases). CDR1 MDHEN and CDR2 SYDVKM come from the germline V gene. The CDR3 has 14 residues. Written as DNA, the CDR3 is TGTGCCAGCAATTTAGAGGGGCGGTACACTGAAGCTTTCTTT. Translation: CASNLEGRYTEAFF.

V gene TRBV7-9 combines with J gene TRBJ1-2; perhaps TRBD1 as D (5 bases). Germline CDR1 reads SEHNR; CDR2 reads FQNEAQ (reference sequence). The CDR3 runs 16 residues. V lost 6 bases to trimming and J lost 5 bases, with 22 bases between them. The CDR3 spells CASSHQSGLGLYGYTF. The CDR3 DNA follows: TGTGCCAGCAGTCATCAATCGGGACTCGGACTGTATGGCTACACCTTC.

The genes are TRBV12-5 and TRBJ2-1, with D maybe TRBD2 (6 bases). The CDR3 is 16 residues long. Germline V gives CDR1 LGHNT, CDR2 FRNRAP. The V and J ends lost 6 bases and 6 bases respectively, with 21 bases between them. CDR3 protein: CASGTDKGTLFNEQFF. The CDR3 bases are TGTGCTAGTGGAACCGATAAAGGGACTCTCTTCAATGAGCAGTTCTTC.

V and J are TRBV12-3 or TRBV12-4 and TRBJ2-3; unclear D gene. The CDR3 consists of 15 residues. V was clipped by 6 bases and J by 0 bases, with 13 bases between them. The CDR3 is CASSSGPHSTDTQYF. The CDR3 DNA sequence: TGTGCCAGCAGCTCCGGACCTCATAGCACAGATACGCAGTATTTT.

The sample holds a few counts of this clonotype. The CDR3 sequence: CASSLVGTSGFPYEQYF. The CDR3 coding sequence is TGCGCCAGCAGCTTGGTCGGGACTAGCGGGTTCCCCTACGAGCAGTACTTC. The gene calls are TRBV5-1 and TRBJ2-7, with 12 bases identical to TRBD2. V was clipped by 0 bases and J by 2 bases; unmatched bases: 6. The CDR3 contains 17 residues. Germline CDR1 SGHRS, CDR2 YFSETQ.

J is TRBJ1-1 and V is TRBV10-3; TRBD1 agrees at 7 bases. Germline V gives CDR1 ENHRY, CDR2 SYGVKD. J was trimmed by 0 bases and V by 6 bases; bases with no gene match: 4. The CDR3 sequence is 14 residues long. DNA of the CDR3: TGTGCCATCAGGGGGACAGAGATGAACACTGAAGCTTTCTTT. Its protein product is CAIRGTEMNTEAFF.

This clonotype occurred many times. The chain couples TRBV12-3 or TRBV12-4 to TRBJ1-1; D possibly corresponds to TRBD1 (6 bases). Trimming took off 7 bases at V and 4 bases at J, with 16 bases between the two ends. The CDR3 covers 14 residues. CDR3 amino acids: CASTTTGRGTEAFF. The CDR3 DNA reads as TGTGCCAGCACCACGACAGGTCGAGGCACTGAAGCTTTCTTT.

This clonotype appeared many times. The chain joins TRBV2 to TRBJ2-1; possibly TRBD2 for D (5 bases). Between the trimmed V and J ends, which lost 0 bases and 7 bases, there was a span of 13 bases. From germline, CDR1 is SNHLY and CDR2 FYNNEI. The CDR3 has 15 amino acids. The CDR3 loop is CASSEAGEGRNEQFF. DNA of the CDR3: TGTGCCAGCAGTGAAGCTGGAGAGGGTAGAAATGAGCAGTTCTTC.

The genes are TRBV5-1 and TRBJ2-5; TRBD2 aligns across 10 bases. Germline CDR1 reads SGHRS; CDR2 reads YFSETQ. This CDR3 spans 15 amino acids. After removal of 4 bases from V and 5 bases from J, the junction contained 8 bases not matched to a gene. CDR3 sequence (DNA): TGCGCCAGCAGCCCTCTAGCGGGAGAAGGGGAGACCCAGTACTTC. It encodes CASSPLAGEGETQYF.

This clonotype was counted at least ten times. This chain links TRBV30 with TRBJ1-3, with 11 nucleotides matching TRBD1. This CDR3 comprises 13 residues. J lost 6 bases, V lost 5 bases, and 3 bases had no gene match. Germline assignment: CDR1 GTSNPN and CDR2 SVGIG (reference sequence). CDR3 residues: CAWEGQGENTIYF. DNA for the CDR3: TGTGCCTGGGAGGGACAGGGGGAAAACACCATATATTTT.

In its sample, this clonotype was seen once. With a much larger clone just one base away, this may be a read error. A read error is likely, as this CDR3 ends without the conserved phenylalanine or tryptophan. The V call is TRBV2, the J call TRBJ1-5, with D unresolved. CDR3 length: 13 residues. Germline assignment: CDR1 SNHLY and CDR2 FYNNEI. The germline V and J ends were trimmed by 5 bases and 5 bases, with 10 bases remaining between them. CDR3 in DNA: TGTGCCAGCAGTTCGCCGCCAGATCAGCCCCAGCATTCT. Translation gives CASSSPPDQPQHS.

This chain joins TRBV20-1 and TRBJ2-1; D could derive from TRBD1 or TRBD2 (5 bases each). Trimming took off 0 bases at V and 4 bases at J, with 19 bases between the two ends. The germline CDR1 and CDR2 sequences are DFQATT and SNEGSKA (reference sequence). The CDR3 has 17 residues. DNA for the CDR3: TGCAGTGCTAGAGATGGGACGTTGTTAGGACCATACAATGAGCAGTTCTTC. Residues: CSARDGTLLGPYNEQFF.

This clonotype has more than one count but fewer than ten. The rearrangement uses TRBV27 and TRBJ2-1; D is unclear. V was pared by 3 bases and J by 5 bases, with 17 bases between. The CDR3 is 16 residues long. Germline values: CDR1 MNHEY, CDR2 SMNVEV (reference sequence). Here the CDR3 reads CASSFAAAYPNNEQFF. DNA of the CDR3: TGTGCCAGCAGTTTCGCCGCAGCGTATCCCAACAATGAGCAGTTCTTC.

This clonotype occurred a few times. V is TRBV13 and J is TRBJ1-1; D remains ambiguous. CDR3 length: 12 residues. Trimming took 3 bases from V and 5 from J, leaving 7 bases between them. Germline assignment: CDR1 PRHDT and CDR2 FYEKMQ (reference sequence). CDR3 region: CASSFFGTEAFF. The CDR3, as DNA: TGTGCCAGCAGCTTTTTTGGGACTGAAGCTTTCTTT.